A single sample gave rise to the 8 T cell receptor beta chains below, sequenced in a study of cytomegalovirus exposure and HLA in healthy donors. The PCR was carried out with 60 Vbeta primers and 13 Jbeta primers. Sequenced by immunoSEQ multiplex PCR; TCRdb stores in-frame clones only, minus some. The sample has about 70,000 clones, approximately 74% seen once. Sequencing was performed on PBMCs. These receptors were obtained from a man in his forties in good health and CMV-seropositive.

The chain combines TRBV15 with TRBJ1-1, with D possibly TRBD1 on 5 matching bases. V lost 0 bases to trimming and J lost 2 bases, with 16 bases between them. The CDR3 has 17 amino acids. Germline loops: CDR1 LNHNV, CDR2 YYDKDF (reference sequence). CDR3 region: CATSRDWGRALNTEAFF. Here the CDR3 DNA reads TGTGCCACCAGCAGAGACTGGGGCAGGGCACTTAACACTGAAGCTTTCTTT.

The gene calls are TRBV11-2 and TRBJ2-7; 9 positions match TRBD2. CDR1 SGHAT and CDR2 FQNNGV come from the germline V gene. Trimming took 5 bases from V and 4 from J; bases not matched to a gene: 9. There are 15 residues in the CDR3. CDR3 sequence: CASSPNGLAGYEQYF. The CDR3 nucleotides are TGTGCCAGCAGCCCAAACGGGCTAGCGGGGTACGAGCAGTACTTC. Supplemented by reference TRBV11-2 and TRBJ2-7, the full variable domain reads EAGVAQSPRYKIIEKRQSVAFWCNPISGHATLYWYQQILGQGPKLLIQFQNNGVVDDSQLPKDRFSAERLKGVDSTLKIQPAKLEDSAVYLCASSPNGLAGYEQYFGPGTRLTVT.

The chain uses TRBV7-4 and TRBJ1-3, with 12 positions matching TRBD1. After removal of 5 bases from V and 0 bases from J, the junction contained 11 bases not matched to a gene. This CDR3 has 19 amino acids. Germline CDR1 SGHVT, CDR2 SQSDAQ. The CDR3: CASSPPGQGAYLSGNTIYF. The CDR3 DNA follows: TGTGCCAGCAGCCCTCCGGGACAGGGGGCTTACCTCTCTGGAAACACCATATATTTT.

This clone was counted a single time. The rearrangement links TRBV2 to TRBJ2-7, with 10 bases aligning to TRBD2. The CDR3 totals 15 residues. The germline gives CDR1 SNHLY, CDR2 FYNNEI. V shed 5 bases, J shed 3 bases, and the junction held 7 bases outside the gene matches. This CDR3 is CASSPLAGALYEQYF. Here the CDR3 DNA reads TGTGCCAGCAGTCCGCTAGCGGGAGCACTCTACGAGCAGTACTTC.

This clone was counted only a few times. The chain recombines TRBV30 with TRBJ2-3, with 9 bases that match TRBD2. The CDR3 contains 14 residues. Trimming at V came to 4 bases and at J to 1 base, leaving 3 bases not matched to a gene. Germline-derived CDR1 and CDR2 are GTSNPN and SVGIG (reference sequence). The CDR3 bases are TGTGCCTGGAATCAGCGGGGGGGCACAGATACGCAGTATTTT. This codes for CAWNQRGGTDTQYF.

The V and J genes are TRBV11-3 and TRBJ2-1; no clear D. Trimming left V 5 bases short and J 9 bases short, with 8 bases between. The length of the CDR3 is 11 residues. Per germline, CDR1 SGHNT and CDR2 YENEEA. CDR3 region: CASSPDSEQFF. Here the CDR3 DNA reads TGTGCCAGCAGCCCCGATAGTGAGCAGTTCTTC.

This clone has only a few counts. The V and J genes are TRBV19 and TRBJ2-7, with 8 bases fitting TRBD1. CDR3 length equals 13 residues. Trimming at V came to 6 bases and at J to 2 bases, leaving 3 bases not matched to a gene. Germline-derived CDR1 and CDR2 are LNHDA and SQIVND (reference sequence). Here the CDR3 reads CASSSDRAYEQYF. In DNA form, the CDR3 reads TGTGCCAGTAGCTCGGACAGGGCCTACGAGCAGTACTTC.

The genes are TRBV29-1 and TRBJ2-5; 9 nucleotides match TRBD2. The junction had 10 bases not matched to a gene; V was cut back by 7 bases and J by 4 bases. Looked up from germline, CDR1 is SQVTM and CDR2 is ANQGSEA. The CDR3 loop spans 14 amino acids. Written as DNA, the CDR3 is TGCAGCGCGGTAGCGGGGGCAGGGGGAGAGACCCAGTACTTC. Protein product: CSAVAGAGGETQYF.